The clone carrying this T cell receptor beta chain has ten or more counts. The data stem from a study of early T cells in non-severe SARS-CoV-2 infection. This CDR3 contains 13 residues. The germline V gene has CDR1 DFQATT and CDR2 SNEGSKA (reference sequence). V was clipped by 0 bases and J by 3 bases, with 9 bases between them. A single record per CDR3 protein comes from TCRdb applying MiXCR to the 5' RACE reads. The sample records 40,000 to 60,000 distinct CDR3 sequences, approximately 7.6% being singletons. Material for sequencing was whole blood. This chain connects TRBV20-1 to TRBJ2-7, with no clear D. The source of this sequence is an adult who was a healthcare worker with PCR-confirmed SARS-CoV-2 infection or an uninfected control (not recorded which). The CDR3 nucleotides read TGCAGTGCTAGAGAGAGGCAGATCTACGAGCAGTACTTC. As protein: CSARERQIYEQYF.